One and the same sample provided the 6 T cell receptor beta chains below, sequenced in a study of T cells after posttransplantation cyclophosphamide. TCRdb keeps only in-frame clones here, not all; method: immunoSEQ multiplex PCR. The data hold roughly 3,400 clones, with around 95% observed a single time. Material for sequencing was naive CD8+ T cells sorted from PBMCs. Every receptor here comes from a woman between 50 and 59 years old in good health and a related stem cell transplant donor.

The chain links TRBV2 to TRBJ1-1; no clear D. With 8 bases removed from V and 3 bases from J, the gap between germline ends came to 7 bases. Germline CDR1 SNHLY, CDR2 FYNNEI. The length of the CDR3 is 11 residues. Here the CDR3 DNA reads TGTGCCAGCTTCTTTGACACTGAAGCTTTCTTT. Translation gives CASFFDTEAFF.

The CDR3 spells CASSFENSPLHF. In nucleotides, the CDR3 is TGTGCCAGCAGCTTCGAGAATTCACCCCTCCACTTT. This chain uses TRBV5-6 with TRBJ1-6; D is undetermined. This CDR3 spans 12 amino acids. The ends were cut back, 2 bases at V and 7 bases at J, with 4 bases in the middle. Germline CDR1 is SGHDT and CDR2 is YYEEEE.

The rearrangement uses TRBV7-8 and TRBJ1-2; D perhaps matches TRBD1 (5 bases). V dropped 1 base and J dropped 3 bases, with 9 bases sitting between them. Germline V gene lookup returns CDR1 SGHVS and CDR2 FQNEAQ. The CDR3 sequence is 14 residues long. In DNA form, the CDR3 reads TGTGCCAGCAGCTTAGTGGGGGGAGACTATGGCTACACCTTC. Translating gives CASSLVGGDYGYTF.

The V gene is TRBV11-1, the J gene TRBJ2-1; TRBD2 might be the D (6 bases). Trimming took 5 bases from V and 0 from J, leaving 23 bases between them. Germline V gene lookup returns CDR1 SGHAT and CDR2 FQDESV (reference sequence). There are 19 residues in the CDR3. The CDR3 sequence: CASSDRLVLGKYSYNEQFF. The CDR3 DNA is TGTGCCAGCAGCGACCGACTAGTTTTGGGAAAGTACTCCTACAATGAGCAGTTCTTC.

The V gene is TRBV5-1, the J gene TRBJ2-7, with D unresolved. Looked up from germline, CDR1 is SGHRS and CDR2 is YFSETQ. The CDR3 spans 12 residues. V shed 1 base and J shed 2 bases, with 4 bases lying between them. The CDR3: CASSLSPYEQYF. In DNA, the CDR3 is TGCGCCAGCAGCTTGTCTCCCTACGAGCAGTACTTC. The complete variable domain, with remaining parts taken from reference TRBV5-1 and TRBJ2-7, reads KAGVTQTPRYLIKTRGQQVTLSCSPISGHRSVSWYQQTPGQGLQFLFEYFSETQRNKGNFPGRFSGRQFSNSRSEMNVSTLELGDSALYLCASSLSPYEQYFGPGTRLTVT.

V usage is TRBV18 and J usage is TRBJ1-3; D not resolved. Trimming shortened V by 3 bases and J by 1 base, and 10 bases separated the two germline ends. Germline lookup yields CDR1 KGHSH and CDR2 LQKENI. The CDR3 spans 15 residues. The CDR3 DNA follows: TGTGCCAGCTCACCCCCCTCGACTTCTGGAAACACCATATATTTT. Its protein product is CASSPPSTSGNTIYF.